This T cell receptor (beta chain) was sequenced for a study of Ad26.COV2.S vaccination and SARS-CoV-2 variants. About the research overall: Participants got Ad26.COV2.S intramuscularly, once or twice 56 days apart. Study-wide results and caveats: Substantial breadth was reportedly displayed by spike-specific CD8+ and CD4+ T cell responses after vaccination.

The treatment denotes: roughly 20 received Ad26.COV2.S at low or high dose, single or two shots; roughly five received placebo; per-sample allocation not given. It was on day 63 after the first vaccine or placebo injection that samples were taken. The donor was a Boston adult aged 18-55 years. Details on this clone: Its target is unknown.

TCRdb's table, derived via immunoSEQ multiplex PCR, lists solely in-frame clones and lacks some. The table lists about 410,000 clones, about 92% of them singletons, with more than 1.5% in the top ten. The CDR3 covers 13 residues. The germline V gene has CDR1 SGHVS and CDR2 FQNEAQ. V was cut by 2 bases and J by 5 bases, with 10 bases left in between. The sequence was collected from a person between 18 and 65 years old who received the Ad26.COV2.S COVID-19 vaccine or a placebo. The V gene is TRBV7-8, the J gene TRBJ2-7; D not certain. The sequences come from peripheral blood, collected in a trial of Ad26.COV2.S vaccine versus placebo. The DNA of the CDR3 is TGTGCCAGCAGCTTACATGAGGTGAACGAGCAGTACTTC. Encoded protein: CASSLHEVNEQYF.